These 27 T cell receptor beta chains originate from one sample sequenced in a study of T-cell reconstitution after alpha-beta-depleted transplantation in children. Preparing the TCRbeta library involved the use of unique molecular identifiers. TCRdb recomputed calls from the PCR reads with MiXCR, one row per CDR3 protein. The profile covers a few hundred thousand distinct CDR3 sequences, with over 10% appearing a single time and about 2% taken by the ten largest. The sample here was PBMCs, mostly from graft donor cells, taken 360 days after TCRalphabeta/CD19-depleted stem cell transplant. These receptors came from a male patient between 5 and 17 years old who had a stem cell transplant for acute myeloid leukemia, so the T cells may come from the graft donor.

This clonotype was detected ten times or more. The chain employs TRBV28 and TRBJ2-7; TRBD1 aligns across 7 bases. V gave up 6 bases and J gave up 0 bases; unmatched junction bases: 5. The germline V gene encodes CDR1 MDHEN and CDR2 SYDVKM. This CDR3 is built from 14 residues. The CDR3 loop is CASRLRGSSYEQYF. DNA for the CDR3: TGTGCCAGCAGACTCAGGGGGAGCTCCTACGAGCAGTACTTC.

The chain couples TRBV3-1 to TRBJ2-5; 12 bases are a match to TRBD2. The germline CDR1 and CDR2 sequences are LGHDT and YNNKEL (reference sequence). The V gene end was trimmed by 4 bases and the J gene end by 7 bases; junction bases not matched to a gene: 10. This CDR3 is built from 16 residues. The CDR3 here is CASSPRTSGAVGTQYF. CDR3 DNA sequence: TGTGCCAGCAGCCCCCGGACTAGCGGGGCCGTCGGGACCCAGTACTTC.

This rearrangement joins TRBV25-1 to TRBJ2-3; D is ambiguous. The V gene's germline CDR1 is MGHDK and CDR2 SYGVNS. Trimming cost V 0 bases and J 6 bases, with 7 bases left between them. This CDR3 spans 13 amino acids. The CDR3 DNA follows: TGTGCCAGCAGTGAATATCCCCCGGATACGCAGTATTTT. Its translation is CASSEYPPDTQYF.

The sample holds a few counts of this clonotype. V is TRBV2 and J is TRBJ2-5; 9 bases are a match to TRBD1. Germline trimming cut 2 bases from V and 4 bases from J; bases unmatched to any gene: 11. From germline, CDR1 is SNHLY and CDR2 FYNNEI. This CDR3 region has 17 residues. The CDR3 nucleotides are TGTGCCAGCAGTGAAAGCAGAGGGACAGGGTGGGGAGAGACCCAGTACTTC. Its translation: CASSESRGTGWGETQYF.

This clonotype was found a few times. V gene TRBV28 combines with J gene TRBJ1-5; D gene ambiguous. Germline CDR1 reads MDHEN; CDR2 reads SYDVKM. The CDR3 consists of 14 residues. Trimming stripped 7 bases from V and 3 bases from J, with 13 bases between. The chain's CDR3 is CASNPYSHNQPQHF. The CDR3 coding sequence is TGTGCCAGCAACCCCTACTCGCACAATCAGCCCCAGCATTTT.

A word on this clonotype: A junction boundary mismatches the germline segment, possibly from a read error. V is TRBV20-1 and J is TRBJ2-1; D not certain. The CDR3 loop spans 15 amino acids. Per the germline V gene, CDR1 is DFQATT and CDR2 is SNEGSKA (reference sequence). The CDR3 sequence: CGARDAVPLDNEQFF. In nucleotides, the CDR3 is TGCGGTGCTAGAGATGCGGTACCCCTTGACAATGAGCAGTTCTTC.

V is TRBV12-3 or TRBV12-4 and J is TRBJ2-3; 8 bases fit TRBD2. Trimming removed 0 bases from V and 1 base from J; junction bases left unmatched: 3. The CDR3 runs 16 residues. The CDR3 region has the DNA TGTGCCAGCAGTTTAGCTTTGCGGGAGGGCACAGATACGCAGTATTTT. This codes for CASSLALREGTDTQYF.

This clonotype was seen at least ten times. This chain uses TRBV4-2 with TRBJ2-7, with TRBD2 identical over 10 bases. Germline V gives CDR1 LGHNA, CDR2 YNFKEQ. V shed 5 bases and J 0 bases; nucleotides not matched to a gene: 7. CDR3 length equals 16 residues. As DNA, the CDR3 is TGTGCCAGCAGCGTCCTAGCGGGAGCCACCTCCTACGAGCAGTACTTC. It specifies CASSVLAGATSYEQYF.

This clonotype was picked up many times. The CDR3 DNA follows: TGTGCCAGCAGGGGACATCCGGCTAGCGTAAGCACAGATACGCAGTATTTT. It specifies CASRGHPASVSTDTQYF. This rearrangement joins TRBV6-1 to TRBJ2-3, with D possibly being TRBD1 or TRBD2 (6 bases each). The germline gives CDR1 MNHNS, CDR2 SASEGT. V gave up 6 bases and J gave up 0 bases, with 19 bases separating them. This CDR3 spans 17 amino acids.

This clonotype was observed many times. The rearrangement joins TRBV7-8 to TRBJ2-7; D call uncertain. The CDR3 contains 16 residues. Trimming cost V 0 bases and J 6 bases, with 18 bases left between them. Per the germline V gene, CDR1 is SGHVS and CDR2 is FQNEAQ. The CDR3 coding sequence is TGTGCCAGCAGCTTAGCGGTCGCAGCTCAGATGGGCGAGCAGTACTTC. The encoded protein is CASSLAVAAQMGEQYF.

This clonotype was seen a few times. The rearrangement joins TRBV24-1 to TRBJ2-2, with 9 bases lining up with TRBD1. Per germline, CDR1 KGHDR and CDR2 SFDVKD. The CDR3 consists of 16 residues. Unmatched junction bases numbered 5, after V lost 3 bases and J lost 4 bases. Here the CDR3 reads CATSDGDRASTGELFF. DNA for the CDR3: TGTGCCACCAGTGATGGGGACAGGGCGAGCACCGGGGAGCTGTTTTTT.

The sample holds a few counts of this clonotype. The genes are TRBV6-2 or TRBV6-3 and TRBJ2-7, with TRBD1 matching over 11 bases. Germline V gene sequence: CDR1 MNHEY, CDR2 SVGEGT. The CDR3 is 17 amino acids. Trimming took 7 bases from V and 5 from J; bases not matched to a gene: 16. The CDR3 sequence is CASNPGQGVAARNEQYF. In DNA form, the CDR3 reads TGTGCCAGCAACCCGGGACAGGGGGTTGCGGCCCGAAACGAGCAGTACTTC.

The chain combines TRBV19 with TRBJ2-7; D gene uncertain. There are 13 residues in the CDR3. The germline CDR1 and CDR2 sequences are LNHDA and SQIVND (reference sequence). Between the trimmed V and J ends, which lost 5 bases and 4 bases, there was a span of 12 bases. CDR3 nucleotide sequence: TGTGCCAGTAGTGTTACAAGATTGTACGAGCAGTACTTC. The encoded protein is CASSVTRLYEQYF.

This clonotype was seen repeatedly, ten times or more. V gene TRBV11-2 combines with J gene TRBJ2-7; the D call may be TRBD1 or TRBD2 (5 bases each). The V end lost 5 bases, the J end lost 5 bases, and 13 bases lay between the germline ends. CDR1 SGHAT and CDR2 FQNNGV come from the germline V gene. The CDR3 totals 13 residues. The DNA of the CDR3 is TGTGCCAGCAGCCCCCGGGGCACGGACGAGCAGTACTTC. Its translation: CASSPRGTDEQYF.

The gene calls are TRBV3-1 and TRBJ2-1; D remains ambiguous. From germline, CDR1 is LGHDT and CDR2 YNNKEL (reference sequence). The V and J ends lost 1 base and 2 bases respectively, with 6 bases between them. CDR3 size: 14 residues. CDR3 DNA: TGTGCCAGCAGCCAAGGGCGGACCTACAATGAGCAGTTCTTC. As protein: CASSQGRTYNEQFF.

This clonotype was seen a few times. The chain joins TRBV11-3 to TRBJ1-6, with 7 bases lining up with TRBD1. V shed 1 base and J 4 bases; nucleotides not matched to a gene: 16. This CDR3 is built from 20 residues. In germline, CDR1 is SGHNT, CDR2 YENEEA. CDR3 protein: CASSLVRLDRRGGYNSPLHF. DNA of the CDR3: TGTGCCAGCAGCTTAGTCCGACTGGACAGGCGAGGGGGTTATAATTCACCCCTCCACTTT. Complete variable domain (other parts from reference TRBV11-3 and TRBJ1-6): EAGVVQSPRYKIIEKKQPVAFWCNPISGHNTLYWYLQNLGQGPELLIRYENEEAVDDSQLPKDRFSAERLKGVDSTLKIQPAELGDSAVYLCASSLVRLDRRGGYNSPLHFGNGTRLTVT.

This clonotype showed up just a few times. The CDR3 is CSARDRGAPPNEQFF. DNA of the CDR3: TGCAGTGCTAGAGATAGGGGGGCCCCACCGAATGAGCAGTTCTTC. The chain combines TRBV20-1 with TRBJ2-1; the D gene could be TRBD1 or TRBD2 (6 bases each). V was trimmed by 0 bases and J by 7 bases, leaving 16 bases between them. Per germline, CDR1 DFQATT and CDR2 SNEGSKA (reference sequence). This CDR3 region has 15 residues.

The chain employs TRBV20-1 and TRBJ2-1, with TRBD2 as a possible D gene (5 bases). V dropped 2 bases and J dropped 7 bases, with 9 bases sitting between them. CDR1 DFQATT and CDR2 SNEGSKA come from the germline V gene (reference sequence). This CDR3 spans 12 amino acids. CDR3 coding DNA: TGCAGTGCTAGAAACGGGGTTAATGAGCAGTTCTTC. Its protein product is CSARNGVNEQFF.

This clonotype was seen many times. This rearrangement joins TRBV3-1 to TRBJ2-1, with 7 nucleotides matching TRBD2. The junction had 1 base not matched to a gene; V was cut back by 1 base and J by 1 base. This CDR3 comprises 15 residues. Germline-derived CDR1 and CDR2 are LGHDT and YNNKEL (reference sequence). The CDR3 sequence is CASSQVGGSYNEQFF. The CDR3 nucleotides are TGTGCCAGCAGCCAAGTCGGGGGGTCCTACAATGAGCAGTTCTTC.

Only a few counts were recorded for this clonotype. This chain connects TRBV12-3 or TRBV12-4 to TRBJ2-1, with D unclear. V lost 3 bases and J 0 bases, leaving 15 bases between the germline ends. There are 17 residues in the CDR3. The CDR3 protein is CASSLARGLSSYNEQFF. CDR3 in DNA: TGTGCCAGCAGTTTGGCTCGCGGCCTCAGCTCCTACAATGAGCAGTTCTTC.

This clonotype was seen more than once but under ten times. V gene TRBV20-1 combines with J gene TRBJ2-1; 10 nucleotides align to TRBD2. Germline V lookup: CDR1 DFQATT, CDR2 SNEGSKA (reference sequence). The J segment lost 7 bases and the V segment lost 3 bases, leaving 6 bases of the junction unmatched. This CDR3 is 14 amino acids long. The CDR3 DNA is TGCAGTGCTAGTCGGAGCGGGAGGGGGAATGAGCAGTTCTTC. Translating it yields CSASRSGRGNEQFF.

This clonotype was seen more than once but under ten times. This chain connects TRBV19 to TRBJ2-7, with 9 positions matching TRBD2. The CDR3 spans 16 residues. The germline gives CDR1 LNHDA, CDR2 SQIVND (reference sequence). V was clipped by 6 bases and J by 1 base; unmatched bases: 10. This chain's CDR3 is CASSGRRLAASYEQYF. The CDR3 DNA reads as TGTGCCAGTAGCGGCAGGAGACTAGCGGCGTCCTACGAGCAGTACTTC.

The chain combines TRBV14 with TRBJ2-5; a weak D match, TRBD2 (5 bases). Looked up from germline, CDR1 is SGHDN and CDR2 is FVKESK. The CDR3 length is 14 residues. V was cut by 1 base and J by 8 bases, with 14 bases left in between. The CDR3 DNA sequence: TGTGCCAGCAGCCAAGTATTCCGGGGAAGCACCCAGTACTTC. Translation gives CASSQVFRGSTQYF. The full variable domain, rest sourced from reference TRBV14 and TRBJ2-5, is EAGVTQFPSHSVIEKGQTVTLRCDPISGHDNLYWYRRVMGKEIKFLLHFVKESKQDESGMPNNRFLAERTGGTYSTLKVQPAELEDSGVYFCASSQVFRGSTQYFGPGTRLLVL.

This clonotype was counted ten times or more. The chain has TRBV29-1 and TRBJ2-5; no firm D call. Trimming removed 4 bases at V and 2 bases at J, with 8 bases between. CDR1 and CDR2 (germline): SQVTM, ANQGSEA. The CDR3 consists of 12 residues. CDR3 sequence (DNA): TGCAGCGTTGGGGCAGGTCAAGAGACCCAGTACTTC. This encodes CSVGAGQETQYF.

This clonotype has a count of ten or more. J is TRBJ2-2 and V is TRBV20-1; 7 nucleotides match TRBD2. The germline CDR1 and CDR2 sequences are DFQATT and SNEGSKA (reference sequence). After removal of 2 bases from V and 8 bases from J, the junction contained 11 bases not matched to a gene. This CDR3 has 15 amino acids. CDR3 sequence reads: CSARWSGRENGELFF. For the CDR3, the DNA is TGCAGTGCTAGATGGTCTGGGCGGGAGAATGGGGAGCTGTTTTTT.

The V and J genes are TRBV3-1 and TRBJ2-7, with 11 bases aligning to TRBD2. Germline V gene data show CDR1 as LGHDT and CDR2 as YNNKEL (reference sequence). The CDR3 is 16 amino acids. Unmatched junction bases numbered 7, after V lost 0 bases and J lost 6 bases. CDR3 DNA sequence: TGTGCCAGCAGCCAAGATCCTCCTGGACTAGCGGGCGAGCAGTACTTC. This encodes CASSQDPPGLAGEQYF.

The V call is TRBV4-3, the J call TRBJ2-1; D might be TRBD1 or TRBD2, each matching 5 bases. The V end was cut by 5 bases, the J end by 8 bases, with 19 bases between. CDR3 length: 15 amino acids. Germline V lookup: CDR1 LGHNA, CDR2 YSLEER. In nucleotides, the CDR3 is TGCGCCAGCAGCGCCCCCGGGACCCCCATGGATGAGCAGTTCTTC. It encodes CASSAPGTPMDEQFF.